This T cell receptor beta chain was captured in a study of shared clonotypes between healthy human individuals (dated by TCRdb to the early 2020s). About the study as a whole: The cohort included three men and a couple of women between 18 and 49 years of age. Blood TCR repertoires of a handful of healthy adults were deeply sequenced to estimate repertoire size and the extent of clonotype sharing between individuals. Libraries were prepared and TCR repertoires were sequenced by different laboratories using diverse techniques, in order to increase sequencing depth and limit assay-specific biases. Each donor's leukapheresis produced roughly between roughly 0.85 and 10 billion PBMCs.

The donors were healthy, HIV-negative adults with no recently reported acute infections or vaccinations. All donors were Caucasian adults living in Nashville, Tennessee, USA. For unsorted samples, about 90 million PBMCs were counted, and genomic DNA was extracted using the QIAamp DNA Blood Mini kit. Blood was collected by leukapheresis, and PBMCs were isolated by Ficoll-Histopaque density gradient centrifugation and then cryopreserved in liquid nitrogen vapor phase. Using the deep immunoSEQ assay, multiplex PCR amplified TCR CDR3 regions from genomic DNA. For each cell subset, the extracted genomic DNA was distributed evenly across all wells of several immunoSEQ 96-well plates, and each plate served as one replicate. For unsorted PBMC, approximately 300 ng of genomic DNA, equivalent to around 30,000 T cell genomes, went into each replicate PCR. Unsorted PBMC genomic DNA was sequenced across ten immunoSEQ deep assay plates. The purified libraries were quantified using a Qubit 3.0 fluorometer, sized with a Bioanalyzer 2100, and then quantified again using the KAPA Library Quantification kit. Every immunoSEQ 96-well plate was sequenced on a dedicated single-read 150-cycle Illumina NextSeq 550 flow cell. As for how the authors treated the data: Because only junctional sequences without quality scores were contained in the immunoSEQ output, filtering matching that applied to full-length reads could not be performed. To assign V/J genes and CDR3, sequences were annotated against IMGT germline references using PyIR, a Python wrapper for IgBLAST v1.9. Reads were removed for weak V/J assignments (E-value above 1e-6), missing CDR3, stop codons, out-of-frame junctions, or ambiguous translated residues. V3J clonotypes were defined as sequences sharing an identical inferred V gene, J gene, and CDR3 amino acid sequence. To compute the percentage overlap between repertoires, the number of shared unique clonotypes was divided by the size of the smaller repertoire. Three approaches were used to assess repertoire richness: RTK rarefaction, the Chao1 estimator, and Recon v2.1 estimates of unobserved clonotypes. TCRdb re-hosts the immuneACCESS table, in-frame sequences only. Its copies lack some clones; in the studies checked, an unresolved V gene accounts for under half of them, and the cause for the rest is not known. Clonal size and the V and J genes are those of that table, whereas D and trimming came from the DNA. This sample is represented by about 490,000 clones; roughly 78% of them were singletons. The ten largest clones represent more than 10% of the sample.

What the research found in general, with its limitations: Sampling was restricted to blood, and TCR repertoires in tissues likely differ from the TCR repertoires found in blood. Pairwise subsampling led to the expectation that sequencing depth would affect the degree of clonotype sharing among donors. The small number of donors limited the genetic and exposure-history diversity represented.

In regard to this clone: What this receptor recognizes is not known. One base away there is no much larger clone; base qualities are not given.

Material: PBMCs. The clonotype originates from a woman in her thirties or forties in good health. Some clones in this sample may be carry-over from other donors' samples.

The nucleotides are TGTGCCATCAGTGTTTTTGAGCAGGGCTACGAGCAGTACTTC. It is translated as CAISVFEQGYEQYF. The chain is made from TRBV10-3 and TRBJ2-7; 5 matching bases give a weak D call of TRBD1. The V end loses 4 bases and the J end loses 3 bases, and a stretch of 13 bases separates them. The CDR3 goes from the cysteine to the phenylalanine over 14 residues. The retained sequence is limited to the CDR3, 42 bases, with the frame set at the first base. The germline V gene encodes CDR1 ENHRY and CDR2 SYGVKD.